These 17 T cell receptor beta chains share one sample of origin, sequenced in a study of blood T cell repertoires in COVID-19. The table came from immunoSEQ multiplex PCR; TCRdb's copy has only in-frame clones and leaves some out. The sample includes some 180,000 clones, more than 75% of them seen just once. The sample comprised peripheral blood. These receptor sequences come from a man aged 50 to 59 who had recovered from COVID-19.

The V gene is TRBV4-1, the J gene TRBJ2-7, with unresolved D. Trimming shortened V by 0 bases and J by 5 bases, and 2 bases separated the two germline ends. This CDR3 is built from 11 residues. Germline V gene lookup returns CDR1 MGHRA and CDR2 YSYEKL. Written as DNA, the CDR3 is TGCGCCAGCAGCCAAGACGACGAGCAGTACTTC. It translates to CASSQDDEQYF.

The V and J genes are TRBV20-1 and TRBJ1-5; 7 nucleotides line up with TRBD1. V gave up 3 bases and J gave up 0 bases; unmatched junction bases: 5. The CDR3 spans 15 residues. Germline CDR1 DFQATT, CDR2 SNEGSKA (reference sequence). CDR3 region: CSASHRGNSNQPQHF. Here the CDR3 DNA reads TGCAGTGCTAGTCACAGGGGCAATAGCAATCAGCCCCAGCATTTT.

V gene TRBV9 combines with J gene TRBJ2-7; D is possibly TRBD1 (5 bases). V was cut by 0 bases and J by 7 bases, with 5 bases left in between. Germline lookup yields CDR1 SGDLS and CDR2 YYNGEE. This CDR3 contains 11 residues. CDR3 in amino acids: CASSVGQEQYF. The DNA for the CDR3 is TGTGCCAGCAGCGTAGGACAGGAGCAGTACTTC.

This clone was picked up many times. The genes are TRBV7-2 and TRBJ2-7, with 7 bases matching TRBD2. The V segment lost 1 base and the J segment 2 bases; nucleotides outside the gene matches: 5. This CDR3 is built from 15 residues. Germline CDR1 reads SGHTA; CDR2 reads FQGNSA. The CDR3 loop reads CASSLDWGRAYEQYF. In DNA form, the CDR3 reads TGTGCCAGCAGCTTAGATTGGGGGAGGGCCTACGAGCAGTACTTC.

The rearrangement links TRBV5-1 to TRBJ2-1; 10 nucleotides line up with TRBD2. Germline V gene lookup returns CDR1 SGHRS and CDR2 YFSETQ. This CDR3 has 16 amino acids. Trimming removed 0 bases from V and 3 bases from J; junction bases left unmatched: 3. In DNA form, the CDR3 reads TGCGCCAGCAGCTTGGGAGCGGGAGGGTTCTACAATGAGCAGTTCTTC. Translation gives CASSLGAGGFYNEQFF.

The chain combines TRBV18 with TRBJ2-7; 7 positions match TRBD1. This CDR3 comprises 15 residues. CDR1 is KGHSH and CDR2 is LQKENI in the germline V gene. Trimming removed 2 bases from V and 7 bases from J; junction bases left unmatched: 11. In DNA form, the CDR3 reads TGTGCCAGCTCACCAAGGACAGGAAATCTAGGAGAGCAGTACTTC. Residues: CASSPRTGNLGEQYF.

The genes are TRBV29-1 and TRBJ1-4, with 8 bases aligning to TRBD1. Losses at the gene ends were 1 base for V and 8 bases for J; bases not matched to a gene: 9. Germline assignment: CDR1 SQVTM and CDR2 ANQGSEA. The CDR3 runs 15 residues. The CDR3 coding sequence is TGCAGCGTTGAAGTTCGGACAGGGAAGAAGGAAAAACTGTTTTTT. Translation: CSVEVRTGKKEKLFF.

This chain connects TRBV11-1 to TRBJ2-6; TRBD1 might be the D (6 bases). From germline, CDR1 is SGHAT and CDR2 FQDESV (reference sequence). The CDR3 runs 16 residues. V was pared by 8 bases and J by 0 bases, with 14 bases between. The CDR3 protein is CASARDTFSGANVLTF. The CDR3 nucleotides are TGTGCCAGCGCCCGGGACACCTTCTCTGGGGCCAACGTCCTGACTTTC.

The CDR3 spells CASSHRGSRTNEKLFF. The CDR3 coding sequence is TGTGCCAGCAGCCACCGGGGGAGTAGGACTAATGAAAAACTGTTTTTT. This sequence joins TRBV3-1 (or the pseudogene TRBV3-2) and TRBJ1-4; possible D gene TRBD1, 5 bases. The V gene's germline CDR1 is LGHDT and CDR2 YNNKEL (reference sequence). This CDR3 has 16 residues. Trimming pared 3 bases from V and 2 bases from J, leaving 13 bases between.

V and J are TRBV2 and TRBJ1-5; 8 nucleotides line up with TRBD1. The CDR3 consists of 16 residues. Germline V gives CDR1 SNHLY, CDR2 FYNNEI. Trimming took 5 bases from V and 3 from J; bases not matched to a gene: 9. Written as DNA, the CDR3 is TGTGCCAGCAGTTATTTGCGGACAGGGCACAATCAGCCCCAGCATTTT. This translates into CASSYLRTGHNQPQHF.

A remark on this clone: The junction shows a germline mismatch at one end, possibly a read error. The rearrangement links TRBV6-1 to TRBJ2-6; TRBD1 is a possible D gene (5 bases). Germline lookup yields CDR1 MNHNS and CDR2 SASEGT. CDR3 length: 16 amino acids. The CDR3 is CASSAGQGPGTNVLTF. CDR3 DNA sequence: TGTGCCAGCAGTGCGGGTCAGGGTCCTGGGACCAACGTCCTGACTTTC.

The chain is built from TRBV4-1 and TRBJ2-7; D is possibly TRBD2 (5 bases). There are 12 residues in the CDR3. V lost 0 bases and J 6 bases, leaving 6 bases between the germline ends. The V gene's germline CDR1 is MGHRA and CDR2 YSYEKL. The CDR3 is CASSQDEGEQYF. The CDR3 nucleotides read TGCGCCAGCAGCCAAGATGAGGGCGAGCAGTACTTC.

This chain connects TRBV6-2 or TRBV6-3 to TRBJ2-4, with unresolved D. V shed 0 bases and J shed 8 bases, with 11 bases lying between them. The CDR3 consists of 14 residues. The V gene's germline CDR1 is MNHEY and CDR2 SVGEGT. The CDR3 sequence is CASSYSWRMDIQYF. In DNA, the CDR3 is TGTGCCAGCAGTTACTCGTGGCGGATGGACATTCAGTACTTC.

The chain joins TRBV7-2 to TRBJ1-6; weak D call: TRBD1 (6 bases). In germline, CDR1 is SGHTA, CDR2 FQGNSA. V was cut by 5 bases and J by 5 bases, with 13 bases left in between. This CDR3 contains 15 residues. In DNA, the CDR3 is TGTGCCAGCAGCCGTCGGACAGCTAATAATTCACCCCTCCACTTT. Its translation: CASSRRTANNSPLHF.

The chain uses TRBV19 and TRBJ2-1, with 7 bases aligning to TRBD1. The length of the CDR3 is 17 residues. V shed 8 bases, J shed 3 bases, and the junction held 16 bases outside the gene matches. Germline lookup yields CDR1 LNHDA and CDR2 SQIVND (reference sequence). The CDR3 loop is CASHPSVTGQFYNEQFF. In DNA, the CDR3 is TGTGCCAGTCACCCCTCGGTGACGGGACAGTTCTACAATGAGCAGTTCTTC.

V is TRBV21-1 and J is TRBJ2-2; TRBD1, the table's D call, lacks a check against the DNA. TRBV21-1 is deemed a pseudogene. This CDR3 is built from 12 residues. CDR3 in amino acids: CAREQHTGELFF. CDR3 DNA: TGTGCCAGGGAACAGCACACCGGGGAGCTGTTTTTT.

The chain joins TRBV2 to TRBJ2-3; 9 bases are shared with TRBD2. V trimming: 8 bases; J trimming: 8 bases; junction bases outside the gene matches: 14. The CDR3 loop spans 15 amino acids. Germline loops: CDR1 SNHLY, CDR2 FYNNEI. In DNA form, the CDR3 reads TGTGCCAGCCGGACGCTAGCGGGGTCGGGAGGTACGCAGTATTTT. This encodes CASRTLAGSGGTQYF.